This T cell receptor (beta chain) was recorded in a study of regulatory T cells in long-lasting Graves disease listed by TCRdb under 2021. The study in broad terms: Patients with newly diagnosed Graves' disease had been on antithyroid drugs for under 3 months. Patients with persistent Graves' disease were compared with patients with newly diagnosed Graves' disease using TCR sequencing and RNA sequencing of peripheral blood. The study took place in China and was registered as a clinical trial. A total of approximately 35 samples underwent TCR sequencing: about 13 from persistent and about 20 from newly diagnosed Graves' disease patients. General findings and caveats noted by the study authors: Only peripheral blood was studied, because thyroid tissue, the primary lesion, was inaccessible. Compared with newly diagnosed patients, patients with persistent Graves' disease had lower TCR Shannon entropy and fewer highly expanded clones, which suggests clonal expansion. Persistent disease showed preferential use of TRBV28, TRBJ1-2 and TRBJ2-5, whereas newly diagnosed disease favored TRBV20-1 and TRBJ2-1. Sequencing and analysis were limited to the TCR beta chain. As a limitation, the authors acknowledged that the small sample size may reduce accuracy. Patients with persistent disease shared more public clonotypes (about 2,700) than newly diagnosed patients did (approximately 1,000).

The intended sense of this specimen's time point label: newly diagnosed GD, antithyroid drugs for less than 3 months. For both TCR sequencing and RNA sequencing, RNA was extracted from PBMCs in TRIzol. The diagnosis of Graves' disease followed American Thyroid Association guidelines. Patients for the study were recruited at an endocrinology department in Xi'an, China. Each patient gave approximately 10 milliliters of peripheral blood, collected in an EDTA anticoagulant tube. Ficoll Paque Plus density gradient separation was used to isolate PBMCs, and no further T cell sorting was done. An Agilent 2100 Bioanalyzer and agarose gel were used to assess RNA quality, and a NanoDrop 2000 was used to measure RNA concentration. In its sample, this clonotype was seen many times. This clone's antigen is unknown. Base qualities are not provided; no much larger clone lies one nucleotide away. To prepare the library, multiplex PCR was applied. This sample was sequenced with an Illumina HiSeq 4000. TCR beta libraries were built with iRepertoire HTBI primers and Arm-PCR amplification of CDR3 regions. PCR products were gel purified before sequencing. In the source study's methods: Across samples, 62 TRBV and approximately 15 TRBJ segments were identified and used for gene usage analysis of CDR3 amino acid clonotypes. COPE and FqMerger were used to merge filtered high-quality paired reads into contigs. Contigs were aligned with BLAST to IMGT TRBV, TRBD and TRBJ reference genes, and CDR3 was defined per IMGT. Any clonotype with a frequency above 0.1% was classified as a highly expanded clone. Shannon entropy served as the measure of repertoire diversity, while the Gini coefficient captured V-J evenness. A clonotype found in more than one individual was treated as public. Using fastp trimming at Q25 and MiXCR clonotype assembly, TCRdb reanalyzed the public sequencing data and kept in-frame beta chains. CDR3 protein duplicates are merged, each entry listing the most common genes and DNA. For this entry, the V and J calls and clone size follow TCRdb and not the study's own pipeline. Present in this sample are about 310,000 distinct CDR3 sequences, 15% to 20% of which were seen just once. The top ten hold about 40% of the sample.

V and J are trimmed by 8 bases and 3 bases, and the gene matches miss 3 bases of the junction. The CDR3 contains 12 residues, cysteine and phenylalanine counted. The entry retains the CDR3 DNA only, 36 bases that are in frame from base 1. Per the germline V gene, SNHLY is the CDR1 and FYNNEI is the CDR2. The chain is encoded by TRBV2 joined to TRBJ2-5, with 7 bases matching TRBD1. Specimen: peripheral blood mononuclear cells (PBMCs), collected at new diagnosis, from a patient treated with antithyroid drugs. This sequence was found in a female donor with Graves disease. Here is the DNA: TGTGCCAGCGGGCAGGGGGAAGAGACCCAGTACTTC. Its product reads: CASGQGEETQYF. The entire variable domain, with the stretches around the CDR3 drawn from the reference TRBV2 and TRBJ2-5 proteins, is EPEVTQTPSHQVTQMGQEVILRCVPISNHLYFYWYRQILGQKVEFLVSFYNNEISEKSEIFDDQFSVERPDGSNFTLKIRSTKLEDSAMYFCASGQGEETQYFGPGTRLLVL.